This note documents a single T cell receptor (beta chain) sequence. Its matching antigen is unknown. The CDR3 length is 16 residues. Deletions cut 4 bases from V and 0 bases from J, with 16 bases between. CDR1 is SGHVS, CDR2 FQNEAQ, per germline. Template material for TCR beta VDJ and CDR3 profiling consisted of genomic DNA. Using its own MiXCR run on the reads, TCRdb lists one record per CDR3 protein. Among over 250,000 distinct CDR3 sequences listed, approximately 58% were seen once. Patients chosen for sequencing had shown CD8+CD57+ cell expansion by flow cytometry. Patients were therapy-naive when their blood was sampled. The data originate from a study of CD8+CD57+ T cells in acquired aplastic anemia. Study-level findings and limits: CD8+ Simpson's diversity showed no significant patient-control difference. There were over 25 CD8+ CDR3 sequences that occurred in both patients and controls.

This TCR was sampled from a human donor with aplastic anemia. The sample comprised sorted CD4+, CD8+, or CD8+CD57+ T cells (not recorded which) from PBMCs. The rearrangement joins TRBV7-8 to TRBJ2-7; D may match TRBD1 or TRBD2 (5 bases each). CDR3 nucleotides: TGTGCCAGCAGCTCGGCAGAGGGGACGGACTCCTACGAGCAGTACTTC. This encodes CASSSAEGTDSYEQYF.